This TCR beta chain was captured by sequencing in a study of T cell repertoires in cytomegalovirus infection. Study overall: The authors used CMV epitopes that were HLA-C-restricted (recently identified) and HLA-B-restricted (well studied). Through public TCR beta signatures, both CMV infection and matching HLA type were indicated. The study, taken as a whole, reports: Of the TCR beta families, the public ones yielded a cumulative frequency that identified carriers of CMV plus the relevant HLA.

The V gene end was trimmed by 2 bases and the J gene end by 6 bases; junction bases not matched to a gene: 3. Germline V gene sequence: CDR1 MDHEN, CDR2 SYDVKM. CDR3 length: 13 residues. As concerns this clonotype: Its antigen remains unidentified.

Using its own MiXCR run on the reads, TCRdb lists one record per CDR3 protein. The sample includes roughly 920,000 distinct CDR3 sequences, about a third of them seen just once. The chain employs TRBV28 and TRBJ2-7; 8 nucleotides line up with TRBD1. The material was cultured CD8+ T cells from PBMCs, obtained from culture after CMV antigen stimulation. The TCR sequence derives from a human donor in good health (CMV status not recorded). Some clones in this sample may be carry-over from other donors' samples. The CDR3 DNA is TGTGCCAGCAGTTTACGGACAGGGTTCGAGCAGTACGTC. Protein sequence: CASSLRTGFEQYV.